This passage covers 5 T cell receptor beta chains from one sample sequenced in a study of sequential checkpoint blockade in melanoma. The protocol was immunoSEQ multiplex PCR, while the TCRdb copy is restricted to in-frame clones and leaves out a portion. The data hold more than 30,000 clones, with roughly a third observed a single time. Treatment indicated: randomized to nivolumab then ipilimumab (arm A) or the reverse (arm B). Source: tumor tissue (inferred from file names), taken from a patient given nivolumab and ipilimumab in sequence. The receptors derive from a human donor with melanoma.

The genes are TRBV7-4 and TRBJ1-5; no reliable D call. In germline, CDR1 is SGHVT, CDR2 SQSDAQ. Trimming took 5 bases from V and 7 from J, leaving 12 bases between them. This CDR3 spans 13 amino acids. The chain's CDR3 is CASSLSEGQPQHF. Here the CDR3 DNA reads TGTGCCAGCAGCCTTAGTGAGGGCCAGCCCCAGCATTTT.

In DNA, the CDR3 is TGTGCCAGCAGTGAAATAGGGGGTAGGACGAATTCACCCCTCCACTTT. It translates to CASSEIGGRTNSPLHF. The V gene is TRBV25-1, the J gene TRBJ1-6; TRBD1 is a possible D gene (6 bases). V gave up 2 bases and J gave up 7 bases, with 15 bases separating them. Germline CDR1 reads MGHDK; CDR2 reads SYGVNS. This CDR3 spans 16 amino acids.

In its sample, this clone was seen a few times. The chain links TRBV9 to TRBJ2-2; no firm D call. The CDR3 contains 12 residues. With 3 bases removed from V and 6 bases from J, the gap between germline ends came to 6 bases. CDR1 SGDLS and CDR2 YYNGEE come from the germline V gene. CDR3 residues: CASSGTPGELFF. The CDR3, as DNA: TGTGCCAGCAGCGGGACGCCCGGGGAGCTGTTTTTT.

This clone was seen more than once but under ten times. V usage is TRBV19 and J usage is TRBJ2-2; TRBD1 might be the D (6 bases). This CDR3 is 14 amino acids long. Deletions cut 5 bases from V and 5 bases from J, with 12 bases between. CDR1 LNHDA and CDR2 SQIVND come from the germline V gene (reference sequence). The CDR3 region is CASSHIRGTGELFF. In DNA, the CDR3 is TGTGCCAGTAGTCATATCAGGGGTACCGGGGAGCTGTTTTTT.

V gene TRBV6-8 combines with J gene TRBJ1-6; 7 positions agree with TRBD1. J was trimmed by 13 bases and V by 0 bases; bases with no gene match: 3. This CDR3 has 13 amino acids. The germline V gene encodes CDR1 MNHGY and CDR2 SAAAGT. CDR3 sequence (DNA): TGTGCCAGCAGTTACTCGGGGACAGTTCCCCTCCACTTT. Amino acid sequence: CASSYSGTVPLHF.